This is a list of T cell receptor beta chains from one sample in a study of CD8 T cells in Susac syndrome. TCRdb redid the calling of the immunoSEQ multiplex PCR reads with MiXCR, one entry per CDR3 protein. The sample carries 150,000 to 200,000 distinct CDR3 sequences, 90% to 96% recorded once. Source material: CD4+ T cells from PBMCs. The receptors shown here come from a human donor with multiple sclerosis. CDR3s include the opening cysteine and the closing phenylalanine or tryptophan. Each record gives: J gene, clone size, V gene, D gene, CDR3 DNA, CDR3 protein. The D gene is left open where the match is weak. The size field is filled for only some rows; it gives once, few, many or a size class.

TRBJ2-4 | - | TRBV7-9 | - | TGTGCCAGCAGCTCAGGACCAGAGGGTATTCAGTACTTC | CASSSGPEGIQYF
TRBJ2-1 | - | TRBV3-1 | - | TGTGCCAGCGGTTGGGGGGACGTGAATGAGCAGTTCTTC | CASGWGDVNEQFF
TRBJ2-7 | once | TRBV12-3/TRBV12-4 | - | TGTGCCAGCAGTTTTCAGGGGCGCTACGAGCAGTACTTC | CASSFQGRYEQYF
TRBJ2-7 | - | TRBV20-1 | - | TGCAGTGCTAGCGAGCAGGGGGAGCAGTACTTC | CSASEQGEQYF
TRBJ1-2 | - | TRBV2 | - | TGTGCCAGCAGGCAGGGCCTTAACTATGGCTACACCTTC | CASRQGLNYGYTF
TRBJ2-3 | few | TRBV2 | - | TGTGCCAGCACCTTTAGCACAGATACGCAGTATTTT | CASTFSTDTQYF
TRBJ2-5 | - | TRBV30 | TRBD1 | TGTGCCTGGAGTGTGGGACAGGGGTCCGGAGAGACCCAGTACTTC | CAWSVGQGSGETQYF
TRBJ2-5 | - | TRBV5-1 | - | TGCGCCAGCAGCTTGTGGGGGCCGGGAGAGACCCAGTACTTC | CASSLWGPGETQYF
TRBJ1-6 | - | TRBV7-9 | TRBD1 | TGTGCCAGCAGCTTCGGGGGACAGGGGGTCACCCTCCACTTT | CASSFGGQGVTLHF
TRBJ2-3 | - | TRBV20-1 | - | TGCAGTGCCCGACTAAGGGCAGATACGCAGTATTTT | CSARLRADTQYF
TRBJ1-5 | - | TRBV27 | - | TGTGCCAGCAGTTTAGACAGACTCAATCAGCCCCAGCATTTT | CASSLDRLNQPQHF
TRBJ2-7 | - | TRBV29-1 | TRBD1 | TGCAGCGTTGTATCAAGAGGACAGGGGGACGGCGAGCAGTACTTC | CSVVSRGQGDGEQYF
TRBJ2-5 | many | TRBV12-3/TRBV12-4 | - | TGTGCCAGCAGCTTGAGAGAGACCCAGTACTTC | CASSLRETQYF
TRBJ2-7 | once | TRBV12-3/TRBV12-4 | TRBD1 | TGTGCCAGCAGCCCACCCTGGACAGGACGCTCCTACGAGCAGTACTTC | CASSPPWTGRSYEQYF
TRBJ2-7 | - | TRBV20-1 | - | TGCAGTGCTAGCCCGACAGGGAGGGACGAGCAGTACTTC | CSASPTGRDEQYF
TRBJ2-5 | - | TRBV30 | - | TGTGCCTGGAATATCGGGGACTGGGGGAAGACCCAGTACTTC | CAWNIGDWGKTQYF
TRBJ2-1 | once | TRBV5-1 | - | TGCGCCAGCAGCTTAGCCAGGCTCAATGAGCAGCTCTTC | CASSLARLNEQLF
TRBJ1-2 | - | TRBV5-1 | - | TGCGCCAGCAGTAACTCGGAGGGTCGCGGTGGCTACACCTTC | CASSNSEGRGGYTF
TRBJ2-1 | - | TRBV9 | - | TGTGCCAGCAGCGTAGAGGAGGGTTGGGGTGAGCAGTTCTTC | CASSVEEGWGEQFF
TRBJ2-7 | - | TRBV5-1 | TRBD2 | TGCGCCAGCAGCTTGGTACTAGCGGGGGGGTTTGGCGAGCAGTACTTC | CASSLVLAGGFGEQYF
TRBJ1-6 | - | TRBV20-1 | - | TGCAGTGCTAGAGATCCGACAGGCAGGGCCTCACCCCTCCACTTT | CSARDPTGRASPLHF
TRBJ2-2 | - | TRBV29-1 | - | TGCAGCGTTGAAGTCCGTGGGCAGGGCACCGGGGAGCTGTTTTTT | CSVEVRGQGTGELFF
TRBJ1-4 | once | TRBV20-1 | - | TGCAGTGCAAGCAGCTCGACAACTAATGAAAAACTGTTTTTT | CSASSSTTNEKLFF
TRBJ2-5 | - | TRBV25-1 | - | TGTGCCAGCACCCGAGGGGAGACCCAGTACTTC | CASTRGETQYF
TRBJ2-2 | - | TRBV6-6 | - | TGTGCCAGCAGTTATCAGGACACCGGGGAGCTGTTTTTT | CASSYQDTGELFF
TRBJ2-2 | - | TRBV28 | - | TGTGCCAGCAGTTTTACCTCTAGCCCGAACACCGGGGAGCTGTTTTTT | CASSFTSSPNTGELFF
TRBJ1-2 | - | TRBV6-2/TRBV6-3 | - | TGTGCCAGCAGCTCCGCAGGCTATGGCTACACCTTC | CASSSAGYGYTF
TRBJ1-1 | - | TRBV29-1 | - | TGCAGCGTTGAACCCCACGGGAGGCGGGACACTGAAGCTTTCTTT | CSVEPHGRRDTEAFF
TRBJ2-3 | - | TRBV24-1 | TRBD1 | TGTGCCATCGAGAGGACAGGGGCGGAAACAGATACGCAGTATTTT | CAIERTGAETDTQYF
TRBJ2-7 | - | TRBV20-1 | - | TGCAGTGCTAGTGGCCCTACGGAGCAGTACTTC | CSASGPTEQYF
TRBJ1-2 | - | TRBV4-2 | - | TGTGCCAGCAGCCAATCAACGGGTCCAGACTATGGCTACACCTTC | CASSQSTGPDYGYTF
TRBJ2-7 | - | TRBV24-1 | - | TGTGCCACCAGTGATCCCCAAGGGGGCAGGGGGGGCTACGAGCAGTACTTC | CATSDPQGGRGGYEQYF
TRBJ2-5 | - | TRBV30 | - | TGTGCCTGGAGTGAGAGGCAGGAGACCCAGTACTTC | CAWSERQETQYF
TRBJ2-7 | - | TRBV7-2 | - | TGTGCCAGCAGGATTACAGTTGCCAGCTCCTACGAGCAGTACTTC | CASRITVASSYEQYF
TRBJ2-1 | - | TRBV5-4 | - | TGTGCCAGCAGCCCCGGGACCCCCTACAATGAGCAGTTCTTC | CASSPGTPYNEQFF
TRBJ2-5 | - | TRBV6-6 | - | TGTGCCAGCATAAAGGAGGGGGGCGGGGAGACCCAGTACTTC | CASIKEGGGETQYF
TRBJ1-5 | - | TRBV7-9 | TRBD1 | TGTGCCAGCAGCCGCGACAGGGATGGGAATCAGCCCCAGCATTTT | CASSRDRDGNQPQHF
TRBJ1-1 | once | TRBV29-1 | - | TGCAGCGTTGAAGATGTAAGCACTGAAGCTTTCTTT | CSVEDVSTEAFF
TRBJ2-2 | - | TRBV5-1 | - | TGCGCCAGCAGCTTGAGCTTGACGACCGGGGAGCTGTTTTTT | CASSLSLTTGELFF
TRBJ1-5 | - | TRBV30 | - | TGTGCCTGGAGTCGACGGGACTTTGAGGGTCAGCCCCAGCATTTT | CAWSRRDFEGQPQHF
TRBJ2-1 | - | TRBV11-2 | - | TGTGCCAGCAGGATACCTATCGTCCATCGGGATGAGCAGTTCTTC | CASRIPIVHRDEQFF
TRBJ2-1 | - | TRBV20-1 | TRBD2 | TGCAGTGCTAGAGCGGGACTAGGGGCGTACAATGAGCAGTTCTTC | CSARAGLGAYNEQFF
TRBJ1-6 | - | TRBV5-4 | TRBD1 | TGTGCCAGCAGCGAGTTCAGGGGGGAGGGTTCACCCCTCCACTTT | CASSEFRGEGSPLHF
TRBJ2-3 | - | TRBV25-1 | - | TGTGCCAGCAGTGACCCCGGGGCCACAGATACGCAGTATTTT | CASSDPGATDTQYF
TRBJ2-4 | - | TRBV7-9 | - | TGTGCCAGCAGCTTAGTATCGCGCGATAGGGGAAACATTCAGTACTTC | CASSLVSRDRGNIQYF
TRBJ2-3 | - | TRBV24-1 | - | TGTGCCACCAGTGATTTTAGAGGGGCAGATACGCAGTATTTT | CATSDFRGADTQYF
TRBJ2-1 | - | TRBV3-1 | - | TGTGCCAGCAGCCGCCCAGGGGGGTGGGGCAATGAGCAGTTCTTC | CASSRPGGWGNEQFF